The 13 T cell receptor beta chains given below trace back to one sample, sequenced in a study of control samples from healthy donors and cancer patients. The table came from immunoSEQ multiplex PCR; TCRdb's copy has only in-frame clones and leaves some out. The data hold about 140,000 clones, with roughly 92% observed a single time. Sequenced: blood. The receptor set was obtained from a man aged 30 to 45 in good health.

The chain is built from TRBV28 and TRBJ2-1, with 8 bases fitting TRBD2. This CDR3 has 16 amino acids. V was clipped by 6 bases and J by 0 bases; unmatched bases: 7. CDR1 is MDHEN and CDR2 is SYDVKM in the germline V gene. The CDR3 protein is CASRTLSGSSYNEQFF. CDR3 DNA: TGTGCCAGCAGAACTCTCAGCGGGAGCTCCTACAATGAGCAGTTCTTC.

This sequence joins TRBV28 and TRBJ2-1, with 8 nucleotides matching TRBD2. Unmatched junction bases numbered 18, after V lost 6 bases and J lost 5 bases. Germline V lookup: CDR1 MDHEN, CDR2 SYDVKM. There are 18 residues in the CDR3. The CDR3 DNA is TGTGCCAGCAGCTTCACCTACGGGAGGGCCGCTAATAACAATGAGCAGTTCTTC. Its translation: CASSFTYGRAANNNEQFF.

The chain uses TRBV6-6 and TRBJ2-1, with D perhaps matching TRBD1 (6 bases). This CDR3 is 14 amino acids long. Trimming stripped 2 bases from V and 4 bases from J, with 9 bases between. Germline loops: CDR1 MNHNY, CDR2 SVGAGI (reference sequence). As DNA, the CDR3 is TGTGCCAGCAGTTACACCGACAGGTACAATGAGCAGTTCTTC. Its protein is CASSYTDRYNEQFF.

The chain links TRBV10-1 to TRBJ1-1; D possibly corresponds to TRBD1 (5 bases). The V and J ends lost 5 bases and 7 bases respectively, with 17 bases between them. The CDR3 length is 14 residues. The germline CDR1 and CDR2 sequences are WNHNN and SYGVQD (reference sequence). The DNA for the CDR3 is TGCGCCAGCAGTAGCGCCGACCAGGGTAATGAAGCTTTCTTT. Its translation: CASSSADQGNEAFF.

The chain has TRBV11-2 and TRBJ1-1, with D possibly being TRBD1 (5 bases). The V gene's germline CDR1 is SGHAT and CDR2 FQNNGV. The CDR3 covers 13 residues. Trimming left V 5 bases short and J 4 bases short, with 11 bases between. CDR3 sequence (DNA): TGTGCCAGCAGCCAACCGGGGGGCACTGAAGCTTTCTTT. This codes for CASSQPGGTEAFF.

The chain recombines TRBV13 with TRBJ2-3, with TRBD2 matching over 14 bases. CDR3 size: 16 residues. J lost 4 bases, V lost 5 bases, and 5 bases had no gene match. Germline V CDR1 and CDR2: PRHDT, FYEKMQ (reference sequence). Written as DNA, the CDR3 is TGTGCCAGCAGCCATCGACTAGCGGGAGGGTCAGATACGCAGTATTTT. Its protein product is CASSHRLAGGSDTQYF.

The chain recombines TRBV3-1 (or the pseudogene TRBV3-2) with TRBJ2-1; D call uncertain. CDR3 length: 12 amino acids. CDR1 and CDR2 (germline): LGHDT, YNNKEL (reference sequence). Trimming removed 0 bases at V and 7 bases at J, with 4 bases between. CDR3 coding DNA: TGTGCCAGCAGCCAAGATATAAATGAGCAGTTCTTC. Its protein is CASSQDINEQFF.

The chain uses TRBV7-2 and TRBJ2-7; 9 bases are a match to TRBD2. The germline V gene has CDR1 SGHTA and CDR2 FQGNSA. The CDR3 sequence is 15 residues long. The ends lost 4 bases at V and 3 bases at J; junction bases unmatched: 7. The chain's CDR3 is CASSYGTSLIYEQYF. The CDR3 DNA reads TGTGCCAGCAGCTACGGGACTAGCCTTATCTACGAGCAGTACTTC.

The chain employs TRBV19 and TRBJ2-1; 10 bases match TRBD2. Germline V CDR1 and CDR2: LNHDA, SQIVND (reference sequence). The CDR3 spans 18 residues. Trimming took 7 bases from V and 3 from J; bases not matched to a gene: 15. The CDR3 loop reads CASTQQAGGLMFYNEQFF. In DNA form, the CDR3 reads TGTGCCAGTACCCAACAAGCGGGAGGGCTAATGTTCTACAATGAGCAGTTCTTC.

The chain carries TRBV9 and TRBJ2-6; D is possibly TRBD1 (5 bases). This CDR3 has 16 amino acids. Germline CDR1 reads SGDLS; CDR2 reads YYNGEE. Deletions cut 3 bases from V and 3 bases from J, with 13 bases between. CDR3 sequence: CASSGRGGFGANVLTF. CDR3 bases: TGTGCCAGCAGCGGAAGGGGTGGCTTTGGGGCCAACGTCCTGACTTTC.

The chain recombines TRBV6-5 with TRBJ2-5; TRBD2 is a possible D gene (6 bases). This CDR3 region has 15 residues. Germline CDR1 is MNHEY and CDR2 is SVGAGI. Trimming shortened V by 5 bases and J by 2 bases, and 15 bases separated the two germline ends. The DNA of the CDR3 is TGTGCCAGCAGTAACCCCGGGGGTGAACAAGAGACCCAGTACTTC. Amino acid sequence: CASSNPGGEQETQYF.

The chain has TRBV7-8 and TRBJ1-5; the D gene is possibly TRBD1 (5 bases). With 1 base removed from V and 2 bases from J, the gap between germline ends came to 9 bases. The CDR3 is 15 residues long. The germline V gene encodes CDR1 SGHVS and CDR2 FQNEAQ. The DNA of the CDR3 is TGTGCCAGCAGCTTAGTTATGGGGGGCAATCAGCCCCAGCATTTT. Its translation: CASSLVMGGNQPQHF.

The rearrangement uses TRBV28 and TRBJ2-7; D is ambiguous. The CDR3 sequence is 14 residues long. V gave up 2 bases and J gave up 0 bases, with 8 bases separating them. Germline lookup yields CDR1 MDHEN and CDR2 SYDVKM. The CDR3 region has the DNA TGTGCCAGCAGTTTACATGCCCCCTCCTACGAGCAGTACTTC. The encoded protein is CASSLHAPSYEQYF.